This T cell receptor beta chain is from a study of spatial heterogeneity in lung cancer. Study information: Raw reads showed each unique TCR and UMI combination turning up more than ten times on average.

Notes on the study in general: Circulating ubiquitous expanded tumor TCRs were observed more frequently at resection than at follow-up.

Time point specified: sample taken at primary tumor resection. Extraction of whole RNA from tumor, nontumor lung or frozen PBMC preceded unsorted sequencing. This CDR3 has 11 amino acids. V was cut by 4 bases and J by 2 bases, with 0 bases left in between. Germline V gene sequence: CDR1 SNHLY, CDR2 FYNNEI. TCRdb independently ran MiXCR on the 5' RACE reads; one entry per CDR3 protein. The data show about 1,600 distinct CDR3 sequences, with approximately 25% seen just once and more than 45% held by the top ten. As to this clonotype: What it binds is unknown.

This material consisted of PBMCs, taken at surgery. J is TRBJ2-1 and V is TRBV2, with D unclear. The origin of this receptor is a male donor with early-stage non-small cell lung cancer. CDR3 in DNA: TGTGCCAGCAGTGCCTACAATGAGCAGTTCTTC. Its translation is CASSAYNEQFF.